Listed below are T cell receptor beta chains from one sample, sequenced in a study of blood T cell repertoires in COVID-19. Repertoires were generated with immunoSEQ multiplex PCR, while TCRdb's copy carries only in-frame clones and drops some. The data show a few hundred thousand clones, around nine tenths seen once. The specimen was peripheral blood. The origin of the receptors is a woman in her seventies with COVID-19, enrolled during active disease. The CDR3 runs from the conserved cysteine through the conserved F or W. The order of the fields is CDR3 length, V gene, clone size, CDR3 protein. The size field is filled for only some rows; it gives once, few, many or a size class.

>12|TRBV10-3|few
CAISDRDTEAFF
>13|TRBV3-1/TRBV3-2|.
CASSQAGANEAFF
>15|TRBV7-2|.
CASSSSDGRNTEAFF
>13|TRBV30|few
CAWRYRGGTEAFF
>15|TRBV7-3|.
CASAGQLSIPTEAFF
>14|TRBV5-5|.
CASSLGQGNYGYTF
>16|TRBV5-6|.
CASSPNGRGANEKLFF
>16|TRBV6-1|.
CASSEIGTVVWYGYTF
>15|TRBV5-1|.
CASSSGVTGDSPLHF
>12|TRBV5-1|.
CASSLGHDTQYF
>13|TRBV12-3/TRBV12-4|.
CATKGQGASPLHF
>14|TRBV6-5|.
CASSYSRRVDTQYF